This T cell receptor (beta chain) was sequenced in a study of T cell clonotyping in hematopoietic cell transplantation. Study results and limitations: Cells were unsorted, so CD4 and CD8 contributions were not separated. Recipient TCR diversity dropped after transplant; expanded clonotypes rose from day 30 to 180.

Comments on this clone: Its antigen is as yet unknown.

Recipient blood drawn about 28 days pretransplant and days 30, 100, 180 after. Libraries were prepared by immunoSEQ multiplex PCR; TCRdb keeps only in-frame clonotypes and omits some of them. The table has more than 25,000 clones, about 94% seen once. The CDR3 totals 13 residues. V dropped 3 bases and J dropped 2; count of bases not matched to a gene: 4. The germline CDR1 and CDR2 sequences are GTSNPN and SVGIG (reference sequence). The rearrangement joins TRBV30 to TRBJ2-7; TRBD1 aligns across 7 bases. The specimen was PBMCs, collected 100 days after allogeneic stem cell transplant. This receptor was taken from a female patient in her fifties who had an allogeneic stem cell transplant from a related donor, so the T cells may come from the graft donor. Some clones in this sample may be carry-over from other donors' samples. CDR3 nucleotide sequence: TGTGCCTGGAGCGAGGGACAGACCTACGAGCAGTACTTC. Protein product: CAWSEGQTYEQYF.